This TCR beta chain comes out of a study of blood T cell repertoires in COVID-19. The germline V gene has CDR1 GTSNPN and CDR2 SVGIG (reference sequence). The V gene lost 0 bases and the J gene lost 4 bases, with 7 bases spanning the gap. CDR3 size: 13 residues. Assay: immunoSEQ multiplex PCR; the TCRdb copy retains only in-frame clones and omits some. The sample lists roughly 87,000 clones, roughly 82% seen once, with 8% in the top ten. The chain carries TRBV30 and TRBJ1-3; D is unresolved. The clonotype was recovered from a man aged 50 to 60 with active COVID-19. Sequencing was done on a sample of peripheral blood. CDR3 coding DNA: TGTGCCTGGAGTGTACGGGAGGGAAACACCATATATTTT. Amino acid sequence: CAWSVREGNTIYF. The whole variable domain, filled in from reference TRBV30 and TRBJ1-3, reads SQTIHQWPATLVQPVGSPLSLECTVEGTSNPNLYWYRQAAGRGLQLLFYSVGIGQISSEVPQNLSASRPQDRQFILSSKKLLLSDSGFYLCAWSVREGNTIYFGEGSWLTVV.